The rows below give T cell receptor beta chains drawn from one sample of a study of T-cell memory formation after mild COVID-19. TCRdb re-called the 5' RACE reads with MiXCR, one entry per CDR3 protein. The data show more than 250,000 distinct CDR3 sequences, around 17% seen once. The sample consisted of PBMCs or a T cell subset sorted from them (not recorded which). These receptors all come from a man between 18 and 29 years old who had mild COVID-19 (a few samples of this study predate the infection). Cell type and time point are not known. CDR3s include the opening cysteine and the closing phenylalanine or tryptophan. A D gene is named only where the DNA matches it firmly. Only some rows state a clone size, as once, few, many or a class for expanded clones.

len: 13; v_gene: TRBV5-1; j_gene: TRBJ2-4; d_gene: NA; abundance: many; CDR3nt: TGCGCCAGCAGCTCGGGGCAGGGAAACATTCAGTACTTC; CDR3aa: CASSSGQGNIQYF
len: 21; v_gene: TRBV4-2; j_gene: TRBJ2-1; d_gene: TRBD2; abundance: NA; CDR3nt: TGTGCCAGCAGCCATCCTAGCGGGGCCCTCCTCCCGATAAGCTCCTACAATGAGCAGTTCTTC; CDR3aa: CASSHPSGALLPISSYNEQFF
len: 15; v_gene: TRBV7-2; j_gene: TRBJ2-2; d_gene: NA; abundance: few; CDR3nt: TGTGCCAGCAGCCTACGGGAGAGGGGCACCGGGGAGCTGTTTTTT; CDR3aa: CASSLRERGTGELFF
len: 14; v_gene: TRBV12-3/TRBV12-4; j_gene: TRBJ2-2; d_gene: TRBD2; abundance: few; CDR3nt: TGTGCCAGCAGTCGACTAGCGGGGTCCCGGGAGCTGTTTTTT; CDR3aa: CASSRLAGSRELFF
len: 15; v_gene: TRBV6-1; j_gene: TRBJ1-2; d_gene: NA; abundance: NA; CDR3nt: TGTGCCAGCAGTGATGTGTTCAGGGAAGACTATGGCTACACCTTC; CDR3aa: CASSDVFREDYGYTF
len: 12; v_gene: TRBV6-2/TRBV6-3; j_gene: TRBJ2-1; d_gene: NA; abundance: NA; CDR3nt: TGTGCCAGCAGAGACCCCGACAATGAGCAGTTCTTC; CDR3aa: CASRDPDNEQFF
len: 12; v_gene: TRBV7-3; j_gene: TRBJ2-1; d_gene: NA; abundance: many; CDR3nt: TGTGCCAGCAGCCTGGGGAGGAATGAGCAGTTCTTC; CDR3aa: CASSLGRNEQFF
len: 17; v_gene: TRBV10-1; j_gene: TRBJ2-5; d_gene: TRBD1; abundance: NA; CDR3nt: TGCGCCAGCACGGACAGGGGGATGGATCGTATCCGAGAGACCCAGTACTTC; CDR3aa: CASTDRGMDRIRETQYF
len: 15; v_gene: TRBV5-1; j_gene: TRBJ2-1; d_gene: NA; abundance: many; CDR3nt: TGCGCCAGCAGCTTGGCAGTTTCTCGAGGTAATGAGCAGTTCTTC; CDR3aa: CASSLAVSRGNEQFF
len: 14; v_gene: TRBV5-1; j_gene: TRBJ2-5; d_gene: NA; abundance: NA; CDR3nt: TGCGCCAGCAGCCCATACATGGGCCAAGAGACCCAGTACTTC; CDR3aa: CASSPYMGQETQYF
len: 12; v_gene: TRBV12-3/TRBV12-4; j_gene: TRBJ2-7; d_gene: NA; abundance: few; CDR3nt: TGTGCCAGCAGTGGGCAGGGCAACGAGCAGTACTTC; CDR3aa: CASSGQGNEQYF
len: 14; v_gene: TRBV7-9; j_gene: TRBJ1-6; d_gene: TRBD1; abundance: NA; CDR3nt: TGTGCCAGCAGCTTAGTCCAGGGGGAATCCACCCTCCACTTT; CDR3aa: CASSLVQGESTLHF
len: 12; v_gene: TRBV5-1; j_gene: TRBJ2-1; d_gene: NA; abundance: NA; CDR3nt: TGCGCCAGCAGCTTGGACTGGAATGAGCAGTTCTTC; CDR3aa: CASSLDWNEQFF
len: 13; v_gene: TRBV3-1; j_gene: TRBJ1-2; d_gene: NA; abundance: NA; CDR3nt: TGTGCCAGCAGCCGGGAGGGGCCTTATGGCTACACCTTC; CDR3aa: CASSREGPYGYTF
len: 16; v_gene: TRBV3-1; j_gene: TRBJ2-1; d_gene: TRBD1; abundance: many; CDR3nt: TGTGCCAGCAGCCCCTCGACAGGGGTCGCCGGAAATGAGCAGTTCTTC; CDR3aa: CASSPSTGVAGNEQFF
len: 15; v_gene: TRBV6-2/TRBV6-3; j_gene: TRBJ2-1; d_gene: TRBD2; abundance: many; CDR3nt: TGTGCCAGCAGTTACGACGGGGGGATGAACAATGAGCAGTTCTTC; CDR3aa: CASSYDGGMNNEQFF
len: 13; v_gene: TRBV18; j_gene: TRBJ2-7; d_gene: NA; abundance: NA; CDR3nt: TGTGCCAGCTCAGCCGGGACGCTTTACGAGCAGTACTTC; CDR3aa: CASSAGTLYEQYF
len: 13; v_gene: TRBV13; j_gene: TRBJ2-1; d_gene: NA; abundance: few; CDR3nt: TGTGCCTCGAAAGCGCTCCTGAACAATGAGCAGTTCTTC; CDR3aa: CASKALLNNEQFF
len: 14; v_gene: TRBV7-9; j_gene: TRBJ1-4; d_gene: NA; abundance: once; CDR3nt: TGTGCCAGCAGCTTATGGGGGCAGAATGAAAAACTGTTTTTT; CDR3aa: CASSLWGQNEKLFF
len: 13; v_gene: TRBV18; j_gene: TRBJ1-1; d_gene: NA; abundance: NA; CDR3nt: TGTGCCACCCTGTTGGACAAAAACACTGAAGCTTTCTTT; CDR3aa: CATLLDKNTEAFF
len: 15; v_gene: TRBV4-1; j_gene: TRBJ1-2; d_gene: TRBD1; abundance: few; CDR3nt: TGCGCCAGCAGCGCCCGGGACAGAGAATACTATGGCTACACCTTC; CDR3aa: CASSARDREYYGYTF
len: 15; v_gene: TRBV2; j_gene: TRBJ1-1; d_gene: NA; abundance: NA; CDR3nt: TGTGCCAGCAGTGTTATCGGGGATGGTGGTACTGAAGCTTTCTTT; CDR3aa: CASSVIGDGGTEAFF
len: 15; v_gene: TRBV12-3/TRBV12-4; j_gene: TRBJ2-4; d_gene: NA; abundance: NA; CDR3nt: TGTGCCAGCAGTCAGGAGACAGTAGCCAAAAACATTCAGTACTTC; CDR3aa: CASSQETVAKNIQYF
len: 15; v_gene: TRBV20-1; j_gene: TRBJ1-4; d_gene: TRBD1; abundance: NA; CDR3nt: TGCAGTGCATGGGACACACAGGGGCTAGGGGAAAAACTGTTTTTT; CDR3aa: CSAWDTQGLGEKLFF
len: 14; v_gene: TRBV7-6; j_gene: TRBJ2-1; d_gene: NA; abundance: few; CDR3nt: TGTGCCAGCAGCGGGGGGCCGCCCTACAATGAGCAGTTCTTC; CDR3aa: CASSGGPPYNEQFF
len: 14; v_gene: TRBV30; j_gene: TRBJ1-2; d_gene: NA; abundance: NA; CDR3nt: TGTGCCTGGATACCACCGGGCCCAAACTATGGCTACACCTTC; CDR3aa: CAWIPPGPNYGYTF